The 15 T cell receptor beta chains presented below share a single source sample, sequenced in a study of cytomegalovirus exposure and HLA in healthy donors. The PCR had 60 Vbeta and 13 Jbeta primers. Using immunoSEQ multiplex PCR, the repertoire was profiled, and TCRdb retains in-frame clones only, with some absent. Here the sample spans about 120,000 clones, around three quarters being singletons. Sequenced sample: PBMCs. The receptors stem from a man aged 18 to 29 in good health and CMV-seropositive.

As regards this clone: A read error may produce the germline difference seen at one junction end. The chain links TRBV6-6 to TRBJ2-7, with 7 bases matching TRBD2. This CDR3 has 12 residues. Germline CDR1 and CDR2: MNHNY and SVGAGI (reference sequence). CDR3 loop: CASSQGGRGENF. CDR3 sequence (DNA): TGTGCCAGCAGTCAGGGAGGGCGGGGCGAGAACTTC.

This clone was picked up one time. The chain uses TRBV7-9 and TRBJ1-1; 11 bases fit TRBD1. The length of the CDR3 is 15 residues. Germline V gene sequence: CDR1 SEHNR, CDR2 FQNEAQ (reference sequence). Trimming at V came to 5 bases and at J to 5 bases, leaving 7 bases not matched to a gene. Here the CDR3 reads CASSRWTGGKTEAFF. The CDR3 DNA reads TGTGCCAGCAGCCGCTGGACAGGGGGCAAAACTGAAGCTTTCTTT.

The chain is built from TRBV2 and TRBJ1-5, with unresolved D. Trimming took 7 bases from V and 4 from J, leaving 8 bases between them. Germline V lookup: CDR1 SNHLY, CDR2 FYNNEI. The CDR3 runs 12 residues. The CDR3 DNA reads as TGTGCCAGCAACCTATATAATCAGCCCCAGCATTTT. It translates to CASNLYNQPQHF.

The J gene is TRBJ1-5, the V gene TRBV2, with D perhaps TRBD1 (6 bases). Germline assignment: CDR1 SNHLY and CDR2 FYNNEI. This CDR3 is 14 amino acids long. The V end lost 4 bases, the J end lost 2 bases, and 9 bases lay between the germline ends. The CDR3 region has the DNA TGTGCCAGCAGTGTGGCAGGGGGCAATCAGCCCCAGCATTTT. Amino acids: CASSVAGGNQPQHF.

J is TRBJ1-3 and V is TRBV30, with 11 bases identical to TRBD1. Germline CDR1 GTSNPN, CDR2 SVGIG (reference sequence). Losses at the gene ends were 3 bases for V and 7 bases for J; bases not matched to a gene: 17. This CDR3 has 18 residues. The CDR3 bases are TGTGCCTGGAGATTACCGGGACAGGGGGGGGTCGTTACCAACACCATATATTTT. Protein sequence: CAWRLPGQGGVVTNTIYF.

The V call is TRBV11-3, the J call TRBJ2-7, with TRBD1 as a possible D gene (6 bases). V dropped 5 bases and J dropped 3 bases, with 11 bases sitting between them. The CDR3 contains 13 residues. Germline values: CDR1 SGHNT, CDR2 YENEEA. This CDR3 reads CASSREGGYEQYF. The CDR3 nucleotides read TGTGCCAGCAGCCGGGAAGGGGGCTACGAGCAGTACTTC. The whole variable domain, filled in from reference TRBV11-3 and TRBJ2-7, reads EAGVVQSPRYKIIEKKQPVAFWCNPISGHNTLYWYLQNLGQGPELLIRYENEEAVDDSQLPKDRFSAERLKGVDSTLKIQPAELGDSAVYLCASSREGGYEQYFGPGTRLTVT.

The rearrangement links TRBV27 to TRBJ2-3; TRBD2 agrees at 8 bases. Germline values: CDR1 MNHEY, CDR2 SMNVEV (reference sequence). V dropped 6 bases and J dropped 1; count of bases not matched to a gene: 6. The CDR3 length is 15 residues. CDR3 in DNA: TGTGCCAGCAGGATTAGCGGGGCCGGCACAGATACGCAGTATTTT. Translated: CASRISGAGTDTQYF.

The chain uses TRBV29-1 and TRBJ1-2; D not certain. This CDR3 is built from 15 residues. V shed 0 bases and J shed 8 bases, with 19 bases lying between them. CDR1 is SQVTM and CDR2 is ANQGSEA in the germline V gene. The CDR3 DNA reads as TGCAGCGTTGAAGAAAAGAAGCAGGCCCTTCGAGGCTACACCTTC. This codes for CSVEEKKQALRGYTF. Supplemented by reference TRBV29-1 and TRBJ1-2, the full variable domain reads SAVISQKPSRDICQRGTSLTIQCQVDSQVTMMFWYRQQPGQSLTLIATANQGSEATYESGFVIDKFPISRPNLTFSTLTVSNMSPEDSSIYLCSVEEKKQALRGYTFGSGTRLTVV.

This clone was seen a handful of times. The J gene is TRBJ2-1, the V gene TRBV6-6; no firm D call. V was cut by 6 bases and J by 8 bases, with 8 bases left in between. Germline V gene sequence: CDR1 MNHNY, CDR2 SVGAGI (reference sequence). The CDR3 sequence is 11 residues long. The CDR3 region has the DNA TGTGCCAGCAGCCCCAGGCATGAGCAGTTCTTC. As protein: CASSPRHEQFF.

V and J are TRBV11-2 and TRBJ1-2; the match to TRBD1 covers 7 bases. The V gene end was trimmed by 0 bases and the J gene end by 5 bases; junction bases not matched to a gene: 6. CDR3 length equals 15 residues. Germline CDR1 is SGHAT and CDR2 is FQNNGV. The CDR3 region is CASSLDRQGFYGYTF. Written as DNA, the CDR3 is TGTGCCAGCAGCTTAGACCGACAGGGATTTTATGGCTACACCTTC. The whole variable domain, filled in from reference TRBV11-2 and TRBJ1-2, reads EAGVAQSPRYKIIEKRQSVAFWCNPISGHATLYWYQQILGQGPKLLIQFQNNGVVDDSQLPKDRFSAERLKGVDSTLKIQPAKLEDSAVYLCASSLDRQGFYGYTFGSGTRLTVV.

This chain links TRBV4-1 with TRBJ2-7, with D tentatively TRBD1 (5 bases). Trimming stripped 0 bases from V and 2 bases from J, with 14 bases between. The CDR3 has 16 amino acids. The germline V gene encodes CDR1 MGHRA and CDR2 YSYEKL. The DNA for the CDR3 is TGCGCCAGCAGCCAAGAAGGGGCAGGGTCACCCTACGAGCAGTACTTC. It codes for CASSQEGAGSPYEQYF.

The V and J genes are TRBV6-1 and TRBJ1-5; D gene ambiguous. The germline gives CDR1 MNHNS, CDR2 SASEGT. Trimming cost V 6 bases and J 1 base, with 10 bases left between them. This CDR3 has 14 residues. The CDR3 here is CASRIRGSNQPQHF. The CDR3 DNA follows: TGTGCCAGCAGGATCCGGGGAAGCAATCAGCCCCAGCATTTT.

This sequence joins TRBV11-1 and TRBJ1-2, with 7 bases matching TRBD1. CDR1 is SGHAT, CDR2 FQDESV, per germline (reference sequence). After removal of 5 bases from V and 0 bases from J, the junction contained 6 bases not matched to a gene. CDR3 length: 15 residues. This CDR3 reads CASSVNRGANYGYTF. CDR3 nucleotide sequence: TGTGCCAGCAGCGTTAACAGGGGCGCTAACTATGGCTACACCTTC.

V gene TRBV2 combines with J gene TRBJ1-1, with TRBD1 identical over 7 bases. The length of the CDR3 is 15 residues. CDR1 is SNHLY and CDR2 is FYNNEI in the germline V gene. V gave up 8 bases and J gave up 5 bases; unmatched junction bases: 14. The CDR3 is CASCRTGDGRTEAFF. The CDR3 bases are TGTGCCAGCTGTAGGACAGGCGATGGGAGGACTGAAGCTTTCTTT.

The gene calls are TRBV9 and TRBJ2-3; D is perhaps TRBD2 (5 bases). This CDR3 is 13 amino acids long. The germline gives CDR1 SGDLS, CDR2 YYNGEE. V shed 4 bases and J shed 6 bases, with 12 bases lying between them. The CDR3 sequence: CASSPRAGDTQYF. The CDR3 coding sequence is TGTGCCAGCAGCCCGAGGGCGGGCGATACGCAGTATTTT.